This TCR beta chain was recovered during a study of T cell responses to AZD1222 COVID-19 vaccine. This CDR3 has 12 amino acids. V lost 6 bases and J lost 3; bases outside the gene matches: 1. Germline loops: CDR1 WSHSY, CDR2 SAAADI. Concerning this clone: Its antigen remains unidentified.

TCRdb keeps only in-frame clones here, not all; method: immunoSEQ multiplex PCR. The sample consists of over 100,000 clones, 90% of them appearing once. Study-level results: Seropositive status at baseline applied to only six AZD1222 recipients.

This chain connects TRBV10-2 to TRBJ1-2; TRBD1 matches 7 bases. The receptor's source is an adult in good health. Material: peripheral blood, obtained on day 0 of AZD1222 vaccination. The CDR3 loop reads CASRDRHYGYTF. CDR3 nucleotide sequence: TGCGCCAGCAGGGACAGGCACTATGGCTACACCTTC.